Included here is one T cell receptor beta chain sequence, with context. As yet, its antigen is unknown. This CDR3 comprises 13 residues. V was shortened by 1 base and J by 0 bases, with 7 bases between the two germline ends. Germline CDR1 reads DFQATT; CDR2 reads SNEGSKA (reference sequence). It was through 5'RACE template switching that TCR cDNA was made, with a universal primer site and UMIs added. TCRdb called the 5' RACE reads again in MiXCR, with one record for every CDR3 protein. The profile shows more than 300,000 distinct CDR3 sequences, about 10% of them singletons. This sample is part of a study of T cells after yellow fever vaccination. Study-wide results and caveats: The secondary response showed a weaker magnitude and a faster peak, day 5 versus 15. Some clonotypes, a small share, were shared between CD4 and CD8 compartments.

This clonotype originated in a man younger than 35 who received the YFV17D yellow fever vaccine. This specimen consisted of CD4+ T cells sorted from PBMCs, obtained 45 days after the yellow fever booster vaccination. This chain uses TRBV20-1 with TRBJ2-7; D might be TRBD1 (5 bases). The DNA of the CDR3 is TGCAGTGCTAGAGGACAGAGCTCCTACGAGCAGTACTTC. Protein product: CSARGQSSYEQYF.